The clone carrying this T cell receptor (beta chain) occurred many times. The sample belongs to a study of human T cells and chemical hapten exposure. From the RACE reads, TCRdb called clonotypes with MiXCR, one entry per CDR3 protein. The data hold more than 70,000 distinct CDR3 sequences, with about an eighth observed a single time. Documented time point: patch test 1, 2 weeks after DPC sensitization. Treatment defined: therapeutic diphenylcyclopropenone sensitization with weekly scalp DPC. Staff drew blood before applying each patch test. RNA extraction used unfractionated whole blood as the source of total RNA. V shed 5 bases and J 7 bases; nucleotides not matched to a gene: 11. CDR3 length: 16 amino acids.

The sequence was collected from a woman in her sixties with alopecia areata. Some clones in this sample may be carry-over from other donors' samples. Sequencing was performed on whole blood, taken in connection with sensitization to the hapten diphenylcyclopropenone (DPC). V usage is TRBV12-3 or TRBV12-4 and J usage is TRBJ1-4; 9 nucleotides line up with TRBD1. The CDR3 DNA follows: TGTGCCAGCAGTCACCTACCGGGACAGGGCGTTGAAAAACTGTTTTTT. Residues: CASSHLPGQGVEKLFF.